A single sample gave rise to the 21 T cell receptor beta chains below, sequenced in a study of Graves' ophthalmopathy and Graves' hyperthyroidism. As the template, RNA transcripts were used to amplify TCR beta CDR3 regions. Amplification began with first-round RT-PCR using HTBI primers, then second-round multiplex PCR was performed. TCRdb reprocessed the multiplex PCR reads via MiXCR and lists one record per CDR3 protein. The repertoire has around 16,000 distinct CDR3 sequences, around 46% of them found once; the top ten carry around 25%. The sample was peripheral blood. These receptors came from a woman aged 40 to 50 with stable Graves' hyperthyroidism.

This chain connects TRBV5-4 to TRBJ2-3; 8 bases match TRBD2. Germline CDR1 and CDR2: SGHNT and YYREEE (reference sequence). The CDR3 is made up of 17 amino acids. With 2 bases clipped from V and 1 base from J, the junction kept 9 bases outside the gene matches. CDR3 bases: TGTGCCAGCAGCTTTTCTTCGGGAGGGAGGCGCACAGATACGCAGTATTTT. Protein product: CASSFSSGGRRTDTQYF.

The V and J genes are TRBV10-3 and TRBJ2-1; tentatively, D is TRBD2 (6 bases). V was clipped by 10 bases and J by 0 bases, with 10 bases between them. CDR3 size: 13 residues. Germline CDR1 reads ENHRY; CDR2 reads SYGVKD. The CDR3 coding sequence is TGTGCCACGGGGACTCGCTCCTACAATGAGCAGTTCTTC. Encoded protein: CATGTRSYNEQFF.

This chain connects TRBV7-3 to TRBJ1-6; D remains unclear. With 5 bases removed from V and 14 bases from J, the gap between germline ends came to 13 bases. The germline V gene has CDR1 SGHTA and CDR2 FQGTGA. This CDR3 spans 12 amino acids. The CDR3 nucleotides are TGTGCCAGCAGCCCCCCATCTGACACCCTCCACTTT. Translation gives CASSPPSDTLHF.

The chain uses TRBV7-8 and TRBJ2-7; perhaps TRBD1 as D (6 bases). In germline, CDR1 is SGHVS, CDR2 FQNEAQ. Trimming shortened V by 6 bases and J by 3 bases, and 15 bases separated the two germline ends. This CDR3 region has 14 residues. This CDR3 is CASSPTRQDYEQYF. CDR3 nucleotide sequence: TGTGCCAGCAGTCCCACCCGACAGGACTACGAGCAGTACTTC.

The sample holds many counts of this clonotype. V gene TRBV7-9 combines with J gene TRBJ2-7; 11 bases agree with TRBD2. V was pared by 3 bases and J by 4 bases, with 5 bases of the junction left unmatched. From germline, CDR1 is SEHNR and CDR2 FQNEAQ (reference sequence). This CDR3 comprises 15 residues. The CDR3 nucleotides are TGTGCCAGCAGCTTTACTAGCGGGAGCGTTTACGAGCAGTACTTC. Its translation is CASSFTSGSVYEQYF.

Comment on this clonotype: Compared with germline, one end of the junction differs, possibly owing to a read error. The chain employs TRBV20-1 and TRBJ1-6; D ambiguous. Germline assignment: CDR1 DFQATT and CDR2 SNEGSKA (reference sequence). This CDR3 is built from 13 residues. This CDR3 is CSAMGRRNSPLHF. Written as DNA, the CDR3 is TGCAGTGCTATGGGCAGGAGAAATTCACCCCTCCACTTC.

The chain combines TRBV29-1 with TRBJ2-7; tentatively, D is TRBD1 or TRBD2 (7 bases each). V was pared by 5 bases and J by 3 bases, with 17 bases between. The V gene's germline CDR1 is SQVTM and CDR2 ANQGSEA. The length of the CDR3 is 14 residues. CDR3 in DNA: TGCAGCGTTTCTTTGACAGGGACTATCTACGAGCAGTACTTC. Amino acid sequence: CSVSLTGTIYEQYF.

This clonotype was counted at least ten times. This chain links TRBV12-3 or TRBV12-4 with TRBJ1-5, with D possibly being TRBD1 (5 bases). The V end was cut by 2 bases, the J end by 7 bases, with 9 bases between. The CDR3 consists of 13 residues. The CDR3 loop reads CASSLTAGQPQHF. The CDR3 DNA follows: TGTGCCAGCAGTTTAACGGCAGGGCAGCCCCAGCATTTT.

This clonotype turned up a few times. The chain joins TRBV7-2 to TRBJ2-7; no firm D call. The CDR3 is 13 residues long. From germline, CDR1 is SGHTA and CDR2 FQGNSA. Trimming stripped 1 base from V and 2 bases from J, with 6 bases between. The CDR3 nucleotides are TGTGCCAGCAGCTTAGGCGGTACCTACGAGCAGTACTTC. Translating gives CASSLGGTYEQYF. The whole variable domain, filled in from reference TRBV7-2 and TRBJ2-7, reads GAGVSQSPSNKVTEKGKDVELRCDPISGHTALYWYRQSLGQGLEFLIYFQGNSAPDKSGLPSDRFSAERTGGSVSTLTIQRTQQEDSAVYLCASSLGGTYEQYFGPGTRLTVT.

This clonotype showed up many times. This chain links TRBV5-1 with TRBJ2-1; D uncertain. The CDR3 runs 12 residues. Germline CDR1 and CDR2: SGHRS and YFSETQ. The V and J ends lost 2 bases and 10 bases respectively, with 10 bases between them. Written as DNA, the CDR3 is TGCGCCAGCAGCTTTAGTAGTTCCGAGCAGTTCTTC. This gives the protein CASSFSSSEQFF.

Ten or more counts support this clonotype. V gene TRBV20-1 combines with J gene TRBJ2-1; 11 bases map to TRBD2. The CDR3 has 16 amino acids. V was clipped by 5 bases and J by 6 bases; unmatched bases: 12. Germline V gives CDR1 DFQATT, CDR2 SNEGSKA (reference sequence). The CDR3 nucleotides are TGCAGTGCTCTTCCTTTACTAGCGGGAGTTGGCAATGAGCAGTTCTTC. It encodes CSALPLLAGVGNEQFF.

Comments on this clonotype: The DNA is left out, because the CDR3 cannot be placed on it with certainty; the CDR3 is given as TCRdb lists it. The J gene is TRBJ2-6, the V gene TRBV12-3 or TRBV12-4. The CDR3 comprises 18 residues, both ends counted. CDR3 sequence: CASSLGETQYFGADVLTF.

The chain recombines TRBV12-3 or TRBV12-4 with TRBJ2-2; no clear D gene. The V end lost 3 bases, the J end lost 3 bases, and 8 bases lay between the germline ends. The CDR3 totals 14 residues. CDR3 coding DNA: TGTGCCAGCAGTTTCCAGGCCTACACCGGGGAGCTGTTTTTT. The encoded protein is CASSFQAYTGELFF.

This sequence joins TRBV5-6 and TRBJ1-4; D is unclear. The CDR3 consists of 14 residues. Germline V gives CDR1 SGHDT, CDR2 YYEEEE. The V and J ends lost 0 bases and 4 bases respectively, with 7 bases between them. The CDR3 loop is CASSLGVFNEKLFF. Written as DNA, the CDR3 is TGTGCCAGCAGCTTGGGGGTGTTTAATGAAAAACTGTTTTTT.

At least ten counts were recorded for this clonotype. The chain employs TRBV5-1 and TRBJ1-6, with TRBD1 as a possible D gene (5 bases). Germline V CDR1 and CDR2: SGHRS, YFSETQ. CDR3 size: 14 residues. V was clipped by 3 bases and J by 15 bases, with 19 bases between them. CDR3 nucleotide sequence: TGCGCCAGCAGCTCCGGGGACCGGGTATTTCGCCTCCACTTT. It encodes CASSSGDRVFRLHF.

By sample fraction, this clonotype is large. This chain uses TRBV6-2 or TRBV6-3 with TRBJ2-7, with D perhaps given as TRBD1 or TRBD2 (6 bases each). Trimming stripped 6 bases from V and 4 bases from J, with 16 bases between. Germline CDR1 and CDR2: MNHEY and SVGEGT. The CDR3 has 14 residues. The CDR3 sequence is CASSEGGDGYEQYF. The CDR3 region has the DNA TGTGCCAGCAGCGAGGGGGGCGATGGGTACGAGCAGTACTTC.

This chain connects TRBV10-3 to TRBJ2-7, with 14 bases fitting TRBD2. Looked up from germline, CDR1 is ENHRY and CDR2 is SYGVKD. V was pared by 10 bases and J by 9 bases, with 5 bases of the junction left unmatched. The CDR3 extends over 12 amino acids. The CDR3 reads CATSGTSGGQYF. The CDR3 DNA follows: TGTGCCACCTCCGGGACTAGCGGGGGGCAGTACTTC.

With respect to this clonotype: Possible read error: a much larger clone is one base away. The V and J genes are TRBV5-1 and TRBJ2-7; TRBD2 aligns across 9 bases. Per germline, CDR1 SGHRS and CDR2 YFSETQ. This CDR3 has 17 residues. The CDR3 region has the DNA TGCGCCAGCGGCTTGGAGGGGATGCTAGCGGGGACTTACGAGCAGTACTTC. Translating gives CASGLEGMLAGTYEQYF. Together with reference TRBV5-1 and TRBJ2-7, the CDR3 gives the full variable domain: KAGVTQTPRYLIKTRGQQVTLSCSPISGHRSVSWYQQTPGQGLQFLFEYFSETQRNKGNFPGRFSGRQFSNSRSEMNVSTLELGDSALYLCASGLEGMLAGTYEQYFGPGTRLTVT.

This clonotype is medium-sized in the sample. The chain joins TRBV24-1 to TRBJ2-1; D is ambiguous. The V gene's germline CDR1 is KGHDR and CDR2 SFDVKD. The CDR3 is 11 residues long. Trimming pared 8 bases from V and 7 bases from J, leaving 8 bases between. DNA for the CDR3: TGTGCCACCATGGACCGAAATGAGCAGTTCTTC. This gives the protein CATMDRNEQFF.

There are a few counts of this clonotype. A junction end diverges from the germline sequence, so it may reflect a read error. The gene calls are TRBV10-2 and TRBJ1-2; no clear D. This CDR3 spans 13 amino acids. Germline V lookup: CDR1 WSHSY, CDR2 SAAADI. The CDR3 reads CASSVPGDYGYTF. CDR3 coding DNA: TGCGCCAGTAGTGTCCCGGGCGACTATGGCTACACCTTC.

The chain combines TRBV14 with TRBJ2-5, with D possibly matching TRBD1 (6 bases). The CDR3 has 13 amino acids. Germline CDR1 is SGHDN and CDR2 is FVKESK. Trimming stripped 8 bases from V and 5 bases from J, with 15 bases between. CDR3 protein: CASGRSRGETQYF. The CDR3 DNA reads as TGTGCCAGCGGCCGGAGCAGGGGTGAGACCCAGTACTTC.